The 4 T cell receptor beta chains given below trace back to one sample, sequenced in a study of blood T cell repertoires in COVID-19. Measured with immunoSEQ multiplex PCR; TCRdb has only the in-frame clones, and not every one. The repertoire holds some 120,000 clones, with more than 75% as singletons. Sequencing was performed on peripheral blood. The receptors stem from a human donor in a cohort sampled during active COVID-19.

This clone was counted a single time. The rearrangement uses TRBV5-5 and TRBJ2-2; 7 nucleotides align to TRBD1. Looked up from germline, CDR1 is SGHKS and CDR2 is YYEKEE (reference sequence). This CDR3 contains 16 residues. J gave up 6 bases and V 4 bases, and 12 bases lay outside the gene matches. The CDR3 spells CASSTGALMGAGELFF. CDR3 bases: TGTGCCAGCAGCACAGGGGCCTTGATGGGTGCCGGGGAGCTGTTTTTT.

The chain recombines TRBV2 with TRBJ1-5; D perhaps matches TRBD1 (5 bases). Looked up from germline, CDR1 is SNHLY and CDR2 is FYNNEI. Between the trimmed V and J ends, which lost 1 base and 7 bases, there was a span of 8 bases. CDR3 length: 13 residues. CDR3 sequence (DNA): TGTGCCAGCAGTGAAGACAGGCCCCAGCCCCAGCATTTT. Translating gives CASSEDRPQPQHF.

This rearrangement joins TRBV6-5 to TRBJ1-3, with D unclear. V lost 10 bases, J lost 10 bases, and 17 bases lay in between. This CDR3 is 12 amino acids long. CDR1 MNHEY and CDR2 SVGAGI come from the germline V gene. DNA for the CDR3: TGTGCCACCGATCACCCATTCGAGACCATATATTTT. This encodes CATDHPFETIYF.

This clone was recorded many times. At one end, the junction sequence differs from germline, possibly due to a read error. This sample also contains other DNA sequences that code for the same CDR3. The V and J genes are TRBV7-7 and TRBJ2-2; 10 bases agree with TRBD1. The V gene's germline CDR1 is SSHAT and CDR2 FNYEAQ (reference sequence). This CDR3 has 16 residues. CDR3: CASSPTGTGVVGELFF. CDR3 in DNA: TGTGCTAGCAGCCCAACCGGGACAGGGGTTGTCGGGGAGCTGTTTTTT.